The T cell receptor beta chain under discussion was sequenced for a study of Tregs in tolerant kidney transplant recipients. CDR1 is SGHRS and CDR2 is YFSETQ in the germline V gene. V lost 3 bases, J lost 7 bases, and 8 bases stayed unmatched. The CDR3 extends over 14 amino acids. Unstimulated Tregs (CD4+CD25+CD127-) and CD4+CD25- non-Tregs were sorted from PBMCs. General study results and limits: Nucleotide sequences could not be compared across some patients' samples due to primer changes. In tolerant patients, donor-specific Tregs outgrew total Tregs, suggesting antigen-driven expansion.

Note on this clone: The antigen is not known.

Assay used: immunoSEQ multiplex PCR; TCRdb lists only in-frame clones, some missing. The sample consists of more than 60,000 clones, 70% to 90% of them appearing once. This sequence joins TRBV5-1 and TRBJ1-2, with TRBD1 identical over 8 bases. Source: Tregs from blood, taken before the transplant. The TCR sequence derives from a human donor who received a combined kidney and bone marrow transplant. This CDR3 reads CASSSAGGVGGYTF. The CDR3 DNA sequence: TGCGCCAGCAGCTCCGCAGGGGGCGTGGGTGGCTACACCTTC.